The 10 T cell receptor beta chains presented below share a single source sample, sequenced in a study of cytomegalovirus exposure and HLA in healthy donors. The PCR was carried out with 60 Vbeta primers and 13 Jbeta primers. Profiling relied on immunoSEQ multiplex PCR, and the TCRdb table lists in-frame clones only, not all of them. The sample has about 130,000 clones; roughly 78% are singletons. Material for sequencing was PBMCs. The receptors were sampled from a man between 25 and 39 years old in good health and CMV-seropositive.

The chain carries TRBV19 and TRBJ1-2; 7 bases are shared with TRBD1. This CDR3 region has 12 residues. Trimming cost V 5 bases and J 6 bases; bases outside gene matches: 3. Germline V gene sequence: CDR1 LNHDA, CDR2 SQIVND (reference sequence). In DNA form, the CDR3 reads TGTGCCAGTAGTCAGGGGGGAGATGGCTACACCTTC. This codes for CASSQGGDGYTF.

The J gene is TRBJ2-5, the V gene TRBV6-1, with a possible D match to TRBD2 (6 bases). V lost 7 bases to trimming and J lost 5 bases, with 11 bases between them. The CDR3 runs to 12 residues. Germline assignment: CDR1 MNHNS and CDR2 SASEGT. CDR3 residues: CASTREVETQYF. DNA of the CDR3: TGTGCCAGCACGCGGGAAGTGGAGACCCAGTACTTC.

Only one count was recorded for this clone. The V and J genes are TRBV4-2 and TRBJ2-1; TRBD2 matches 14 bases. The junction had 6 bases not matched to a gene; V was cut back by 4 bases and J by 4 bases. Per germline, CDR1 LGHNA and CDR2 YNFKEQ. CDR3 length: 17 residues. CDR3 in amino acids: CASSLGLAGAKYNEQFF. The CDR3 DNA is TGTGCCAGCAGCCTGGGACTAGCGGGGGCGAAGTACAATGAGCAGTTCTTC.

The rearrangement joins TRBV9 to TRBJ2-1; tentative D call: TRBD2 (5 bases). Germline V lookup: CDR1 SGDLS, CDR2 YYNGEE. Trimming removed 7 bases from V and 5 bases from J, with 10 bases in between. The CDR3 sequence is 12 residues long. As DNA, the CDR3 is TGTGCCAGCTTTCTAGCCAACAATGAGCAGTTCTTC. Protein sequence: CASFLANNEQFF.

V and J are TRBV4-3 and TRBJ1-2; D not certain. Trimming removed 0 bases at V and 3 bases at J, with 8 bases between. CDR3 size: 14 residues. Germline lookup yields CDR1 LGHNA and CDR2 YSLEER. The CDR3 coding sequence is TGCGCCAGCAGCCAAGATGGCAGCGACTATGGCTACACCTTC. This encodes CASSQDGSDYGYTF.

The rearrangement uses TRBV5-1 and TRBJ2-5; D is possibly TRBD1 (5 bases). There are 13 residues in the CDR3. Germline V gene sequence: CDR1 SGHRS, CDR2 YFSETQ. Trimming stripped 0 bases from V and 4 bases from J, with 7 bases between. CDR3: CASSLGTGETQYF. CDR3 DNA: TGCGCCAGCAGCTTGGGAACAGGAGAGACCCAGTACTTC.

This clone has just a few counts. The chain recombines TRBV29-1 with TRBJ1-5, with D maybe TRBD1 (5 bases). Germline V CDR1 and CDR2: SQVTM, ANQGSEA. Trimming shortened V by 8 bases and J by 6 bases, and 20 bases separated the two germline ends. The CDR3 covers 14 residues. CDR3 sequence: CSLGRSQGPQPQHF. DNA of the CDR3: TGCAGCCTTGGGCGGAGCCAGGGTCCTCAGCCCCAGCATTTT. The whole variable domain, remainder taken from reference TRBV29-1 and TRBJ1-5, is SAVISQKPSRDICQRGTSLTIQCQVDSQVTMMFWYRQQPGQSLTLIATANQGSEATYESGFVIDKFPISRPNLTFSTLTVSNMSPEDSSIYLCSLGRSQGPQPQHFGDGTRLSIL.

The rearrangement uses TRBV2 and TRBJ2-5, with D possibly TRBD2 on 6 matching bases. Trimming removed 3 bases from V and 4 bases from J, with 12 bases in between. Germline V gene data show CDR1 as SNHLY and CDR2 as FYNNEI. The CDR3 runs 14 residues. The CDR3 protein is CASSDGWRGETQYF. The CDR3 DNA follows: TGTGCCAGCAGTGACGGCTGGAGGGGAGAGACCCAGTACTTC. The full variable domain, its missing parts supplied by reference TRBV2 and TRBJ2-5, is EPEVTQTPSHQVTQMGQEVILRCVPISNHLYFYWYRQILGQKVEFLVSFYNNEISEKSEIFDDQFSVERPDGSNFTLKIRSTKLEDSAMYFCASSDGWRGETQYFGPGTRLLVL.

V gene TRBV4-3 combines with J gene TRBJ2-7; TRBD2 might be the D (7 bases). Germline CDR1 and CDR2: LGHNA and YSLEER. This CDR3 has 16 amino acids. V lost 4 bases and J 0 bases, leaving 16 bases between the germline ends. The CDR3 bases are TGCGCCAGCAGCCTGATCCTGGGGGGGGCCTCCTACGAGCAGTACTTC. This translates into CASSLILGGASYEQYF.

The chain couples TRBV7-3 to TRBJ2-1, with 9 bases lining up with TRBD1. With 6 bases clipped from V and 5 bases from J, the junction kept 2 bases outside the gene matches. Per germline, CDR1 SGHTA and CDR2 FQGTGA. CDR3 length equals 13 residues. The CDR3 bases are TGTGCCAGCAGGGGGACAGGGAACAATGAGCAGTTCTTC. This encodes CASRGTGNNEQFF.